The 21 T cell receptor beta chains reported below all come from one sample, sequenced in a study of T cell repertoires in cytomegalovirus infection. TCRdb analysed the reads with MiXCR anew, one entry per CDR3 protein. The sample consists of some 120,000 distinct CDR3 sequences, around 9.1% of them appearing once. These receptors have no known antigen. Sequencing was done on a sample of PBMCs, sequenced either directly or after in vitro stimulation (not recorded which). The receptor source for this set is a human donor in good health (CMV status not recorded). Some clones in this sample may be carry-over from other donors' samples.

Many counts were recorded for this clonotype. The CDR3 here is CASSLESNRGAFF. The CDR3, as DNA: TGTGCCAGCAGCTTAGAGTCGAACAGGGGCGCTTTCTTT. V gene TRBV11-3 combines with J gene TRBJ1-1; 7 bases fit TRBD1. This CDR3 contains 13 residues. Germline CDR1 and CDR2: SGHNT and YENEEA. The junction had 6 bases not matched to a gene; V was cut back by 0 bases and J by 11 bases. Based on the CDR3 plus reference TRBV11-3 and TRBJ1-1, the full variable domain is EAGVVQSPRYKIIEKKQPVAFWCNPISGHNTLYWYLQNLGQGPELLIRYENEEAVDDSQLPKDRFSAERLKGVDSTLKIQPAELGDSAVYLCASSLESNRGAFFGQGTRLTVV.

There are a few counts of this clonotype. This sequence joins TRBV25-1 and TRBJ1-6; tentatively, D is TRBD1 (6 bases). Trimming took 0 bases from V and 5 from J, leaving 8 bases between them. The CDR3 spans 15 residues. The germline gives CDR1 MGHDK, CDR2 SYGVNS. The CDR3 loop reads CASSEYRGDNSPLHF. CDR3 sequence (DNA): TGTGCCAGCAGTGAATATAGGGGGGATAATTCACCCCTCCACTTT. The full variable domain, with the rest looked up from reference TRBV25-1 and TRBJ1-6, is EADIYQTPRYLVIGTGKKITLECSQTMGHDKMYWYQQDPGMELHLIHYSYGVNSTEKGDLSSESTVSRIRTEHFPLTLESARPSHTSQYLCASSEYRGDNSPLHFGNGTRLTVT.

This clonotype was found a few times. The rearrangement joins TRBV3-1 to TRBJ2-7; the D gene is possibly TRBD1 (6 bases). There are 14 residues in the CDR3. Germline V gene lookup returns CDR1 LGHDT and CDR2 YNNKEL (reference sequence). V lost 0 bases and J 4 bases, leaving 10 bases between the germline ends. The CDR3 spells CASSQDDQGYEQYF. Here the CDR3 DNA reads TGTGCCAGCAGCCAAGACGATCAGGGGTACGAGCAGTACTTC.

In its sample, this clonotype was seen many times. The CDR3 region is CASSPDMGNTEAFF. CDR3 nucleotides: TGTGCCAGCAGCCCGGACATGGGTAACACTGAAGCTTTCTTT. The chain uses TRBV7-6 and TRBJ1-1; D is perhaps TRBD1 (5 bases). The CDR3 length is 14 residues. Trimming left V 5 bases short and J 2 bases short, with 12 bases between. Germline lookup yields CDR1 SGHVS and CDR2 FNYEAQ.

This sequence joins TRBV3-1 and TRBJ2-1, with TRBD2 identical over 9 bases. The CDR3 length is 14 residues. The germline gives CDR1 LGHDT, CDR2 YNNKEL (reference sequence). The ends lost 3 bases at V and 9 bases at J; junction bases unmatched: 6. The CDR3 DNA reads TGTGCCAGCAGCCAGCGTAGCGGGAGTTTTGAGCAGTTCTTC. This translates into CASSQRSGSFEQFF.

The rearrangement joins TRBV7-8 to TRBJ1-4; 8 bases are a match to TRBD1. There are 14 residues in the CDR3. With V trimmed by 5 bases and J by 8 bases, 7 bases remained unmatched. CDR1 and CDR2 from the germline V gene are SGHVS and FQNEAQ. The CDR3 region is CASSRRTGLEKLFF. The CDR3 DNA reads TGTGCCAGCAGCCGTCGGACAGGGCTAGAAAAACTGTTTTTT. Filled out from reference TRBV7-8 and TRBJ1-4, the complete variable domain reads GAGVSQSPRYKVAKRGQDVALRCDPISGHVSLFWYQQALGQGPEFLTYFQNEAQLDKSGLPSDRFFAERPEGSVSTLKIQRTQQEDSAVYLCASSRRTGLEKLFFGSGTQLSVL.

CDR3: CASSLDSESYNSPLHF. CDR3 DNA sequence: TGCGCCAGCAGCTTGGACAGTGAGAGCTATAATTCACCCCTCCACTTT. This sequence joins TRBV5-1 and TRBJ1-6; D is unresolved. CDR1 and CDR2 from the germline V gene are SGHRS and YFSETQ. Trimming pared 0 bases from V and 3 bases from J, leaving 10 bases between. This CDR3 is built from 16 residues.

This clonotype was counted at least ten times. The genes are TRBV4-1 and TRBJ2-7; perhaps TRBD1 as D (6 bases). V lost 4 bases to trimming and J lost 1 base, with 17 bases between them. The CDR3 is made up of 16 amino acids. Germline V gene sequence: CDR1 MGHRA, CDR2 YSYEKL. The CDR3 is CASSPFETGTSYEQYF. For the CDR3, the DNA is TGCGCCAGCAGCCCGTTTGAGACCGGGACATCCTACGAGCAGTACTTC.

This clonotype was detected ten times or more. V is TRBV7-2 and J is TRBJ2-3, with D possibly TRBD1 on 7 matching bases. CDR1 is SGHTA, CDR2 FQGNSA, per germline. The V and J ends lost 6 bases and 2 bases respectively, with 15 bases between them. CDR3 size: 15 residues. DNA for the CDR3: TGTGCCAGCAGGAGGGGGCTAGCGCTCACAGATACGCAGTATTTT. Translation gives CASRRGLALTDTQYF.

V is TRBV5-6 and J is TRBJ2-1; the D call may be TRBD1 or TRBD2 (5 bases each). CDR1 and CDR2 from the germline V gene are SGHDT and YYEEEE. Deletions cut 5 bases from V and 12 bases from J, with 15 bases between. The CDR3 sequence is 12 residues long. The CDR3 here is CASRVLRGPQFF. For the CDR3, the DNA is TGTGCCAGCAGAGTCCTCCGGGGCCCGCAGTTCTTC. Together with reference TRBV5-6 and TRBJ2-1, the CDR3 gives the full variable domain: DAGVTQSPTHLIKTRGQQVTLRCSPKSGHDTVSWYQQALGQGPQFIFQYYEEEERQRGNFPDRFSGHQFPNYSSELNVNALLLGDSALYLCASRVLRGPQFFGPGTRLTVL.

There are a few counts of this clonotype. V and J are TRBV20-1 and TRBJ2-5, with 9 bases that match TRBD2. The junction had 10 bases not matched to a gene; V was cut back by 6 bases and J by 5 bases. Germline V gives CDR1 DFQATT, CDR2 SNEGSKA (reference sequence). This CDR3 comprises 14 residues. CDR3 sequence (DNA): TGCAGTGCCCCACCAGCGGGAGGAATCGAGACCCAGTACTTC. It translates to CSAPPAGGIETQYF.

J is TRBJ2-7 and V is TRBV28, with D maybe TRBD1 (6 bases). Germline V CDR1 and CDR2: MDHEN, SYDVKM. CDR3 length: 17 residues. The V gene lost 3 bases and the J gene lost 1 base, with 19 bases spanning the gap. DNA for the CDR3: TGTGCCAGCAGTTTTCCCCAGGGGATCATCGGTTCCTACGAGCAGTACTTC. Translating it yields CASSFPQGIIGSYEQYF.

This clonotype was picked up many times. The chain recombines TRBV7-2 with TRBJ1-1; D not certain. The CDR3 contains 12 residues. From germline, CDR1 is SGHTA and CDR2 FQGNSA. V was trimmed by 4 bases and J by 6 bases, leaving 9 bases between them. The CDR3 nucleotides read TGTGCCAGCAGCTACGATTGGGCTGAAGCTTTCTTT. This codes for CASSYDWAEAFF.

This clonotype was picked up many times. V usage is TRBV7-2 and J usage is TRBJ2-3; TRBD2 agrees at 8 bases. Germline CDR1 and CDR2: SGHTA and FQGNSA. CDR3 length: 19 amino acids. The ends lost 2 bases at V and 2 bases at J; junction bases unmatched: 15. CDR3 protein: CASSLRGTSGGGITDTQYF. The CDR3 DNA sequence: TGTGCCAGCAGCTTAAGGGGTACTAGCGGAGGGGGGATCACAGATACGCAGTATTTT.

This clonotype showed up many times. The chain has TRBV6-2 or TRBV6-3 and TRBJ2-7, with 7 bases that match TRBD2. Trimming took 7 bases from V and 2 from J; bases not matched to a gene: 8. Germline V gene sequence: CDR1 MNHEY, CDR2 SVGEGT. The CDR3 spans 14 residues. The chain's CDR3 is CASISGGSPYEQYF. DNA of the CDR3: TGTGCCAGCATTTCCGGCGGGAGCCCCTACGAGCAGTACTTC.

This clonotype was seen repeatedly, ten times or more. The chain couples TRBV7-2 to TRBJ2-7; a weak D match, TRBD2 (7 bases). The CDR3 length is 14 residues. The germline V gene encodes CDR1 SGHTA and CDR2 FQGNSA. The ends were cut back, 8 bases at V and 2 bases at J, with 16 bases in the middle. The CDR3 reads CASAFRGAAYEQYF. The DNA of the CDR3 is TGTGCCAGCGCCTTTCGGGGGGCGGCCTACGAGCAGTACTTC. The full variable domain, rest sourced from reference TRBV7-2 and TRBJ2-7, is GAGVSQSPSNKVTEKGKDVELRCDPISGHTALYWYRQSLGQGLEFLIYFQGNSAPDKSGLPSDRFSAERTGGSVSTLTIQRTQQEDSAVYLCASAFRGAAYEQYFGPGTRLTVT.

There are many counts of this clonotype. The chain couples TRBV28 to TRBJ1-1; D call uncertain. Germline V gene lookup returns CDR1 MDHEN and CDR2 SYDVKM. V was shortened by 6 bases and J by 3 bases, with 8 bases between the two germline ends. CDR3 length equals 12 residues. The CDR3 protein is CASREWDTEAFF. The CDR3 nucleotides read TGTGCCAGCAGGGAATGGGACACTGAAGCTTTCTTT.

Ten or more counts support this clonotype. V usage is TRBV6-6 and J usage is TRBJ2-3; maybe TRBD1 (6 bases). Trimming shortened V by 6 bases and J by 3 bases, and 22 bases separated the two germline ends. The germline gives CDR1 MNHNY, CDR2 SVGAGI (reference sequence). The CDR3 is 17 amino acids. In DNA form, the CDR3 reads TGTGCCAGCAGGATAAAACCAGGGGCCTACGCTACAGATACGCAGTATTTT. Translating gives CASRIKPGAYATDTQYF.

This sequence joins TRBV19 and TRBJ2-5; D unclear. Germline V lookup: CDR1 LNHDA, CDR2 SQIVND (reference sequence). The CDR3 is made up of 13 amino acids. Trimming pared 7 bases from V and 7 bases from J, leaving 16 bases between. Here the CDR3 DNA reads TGTGCCAGTAAAGGCCCCCAGGCGTCGACCCAGTACTTC. It codes for CASKGPQASTQYF.

This clonotype was seen a few times. The chain joins TRBV6-5 to TRBJ2-4; perhaps TRBD1 as D (5 bases). The CDR3 runs to 14 residues. V was clipped by 8 bases and J by 0 bases, with 11 bases between them. Germline CDR1 is MNHEY and CDR2 is SVGAGI. The CDR3 bases are TGTGCCAGCTGGGGCGGCCTAGCCAAAAACATTCAGTACTTC. Translating gives CASWGGLAKNIQYF.

In this sample, this clonotype turned up many times. The V gene is TRBV7-8, the J gene TRBJ2-3; 7 nucleotides align to TRBD2. The J segment lost 4 bases and the V segment lost 1 base, leaving 5 bases of the junction unmatched. The germline gives CDR1 SGHVS, CDR2 FQNEAQ. CDR3 size: 15 residues. Written as DNA, the CDR3 is TGTGCCAGCAGCTTAGTGTGGGAGGGCCCAGATACGCAGTATTTT. Translation gives CASSLVWEGPDTQYF.